Below are 5 T cell receptor beta chains sequenced from a single sample in a study of high-grade serous ovarian cancer treatment subgroups. Tumor samples were obtained before definitive surgery or chemotherapy. The protocol was immunoSEQ multiplex PCR, while the TCRdb copy is restricted to in-frame clones and leaves out a portion. Found here are just under 5,000 clones, 55% to 75% of them singletons; the top ten hold 15% to 20%. Sequencing was carried out using tumor tissue. Every receptor here comes from a human donor with high-grade serous ovarian cancer.

V is TRBV6-6 and J is TRBJ2-7; 7 bases align to TRBD1. V lost 1 base and J lost 6; bases outside the gene matches: 6. The germline V gene encodes CDR1 MNHNY and CDR2 SVGAGI (reference sequence). CDR3 size: 14 residues. The CDR3 spells CASSYLGGPGEQYF. In DNA form, the CDR3 reads TGTGCCAGCAGTTACTTAGGGGGCCCGGGCGAGCAGTACTTC.

The chain carries TRBV6-1 and TRBJ2-7, with D perhaps matching TRBD1 or TRBD2 (7 bases each). Per the germline V gene, CDR1 is MNHNS and CDR2 is SASEGT. V shed 6 bases and J shed 5 bases, with 17 bases lying between them. The CDR3 extends over 14 amino acids. CDR3 nucleotides: TGTGCCAGCAGGGCCACAGGGGAGGGGGACGAGCAGTACGTC. Its translation: CASRATGEGDEQYV.

The chain uses TRBV11-1 and TRBJ1-5; D unresolved. CDR1 is SGHAT, CDR2 FQDESV, per germline (reference sequence). The CDR3 extends over 13 amino acids. Deletions cut 2 bases from V and 2 bases from J, with 4 bases between. The CDR3 is CASSLQGNQPQHF. DNA of the CDR3: TGTGCCAGCAGCTTACAGGGCAATCAGCCCCAGCATTTT.

V gene TRBV5-4 combines with J gene TRBJ2-7, with D uncertain. Germline CDR1 reads SGHNT; CDR2 reads YYREEE (reference sequence). The CDR3 runs to 13 residues. Between the trimmed V and J ends, which lost 0 bases and 0 bases, there was a span of 4 bases. In nucleotides, the CDR3 is TGTGCCAGCAGCTTGGTGGGCTCCTACGAGCAGTACGTC. This sequence encodes CASSLVGSYEQYV.

This clone was counted once. V usage is TRBV5-4 and J usage is TRBJ1-1; D gene unclear. The CDR3 sequence is 15 residues long. The germline CDR1 and CDR2 sequences are SGHNT and YYREEE (reference sequence). V shed 0 bases and J shed 0 bases, with 9 bases lying between them. CDR3 sequence (DNA): TGTGCCAGCAGCTTGGGGGCGAGGGTGAACACTGAAGCTTTCTTT. This sequence encodes CASSLGARVNTEAFF.